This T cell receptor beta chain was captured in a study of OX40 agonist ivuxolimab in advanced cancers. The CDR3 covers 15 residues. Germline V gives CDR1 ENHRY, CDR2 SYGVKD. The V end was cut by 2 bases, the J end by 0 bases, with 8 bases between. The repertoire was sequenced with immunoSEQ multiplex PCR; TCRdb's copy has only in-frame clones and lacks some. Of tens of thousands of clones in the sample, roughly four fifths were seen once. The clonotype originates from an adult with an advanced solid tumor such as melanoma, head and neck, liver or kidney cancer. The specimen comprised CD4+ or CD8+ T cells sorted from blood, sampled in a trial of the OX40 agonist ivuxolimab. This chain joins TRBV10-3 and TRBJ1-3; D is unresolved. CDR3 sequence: CAISEVSGSGNTIYF. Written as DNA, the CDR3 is TGTGCCATCAGTGAGGTCAGTGGCTCTGGAAACACCATATATTTT.